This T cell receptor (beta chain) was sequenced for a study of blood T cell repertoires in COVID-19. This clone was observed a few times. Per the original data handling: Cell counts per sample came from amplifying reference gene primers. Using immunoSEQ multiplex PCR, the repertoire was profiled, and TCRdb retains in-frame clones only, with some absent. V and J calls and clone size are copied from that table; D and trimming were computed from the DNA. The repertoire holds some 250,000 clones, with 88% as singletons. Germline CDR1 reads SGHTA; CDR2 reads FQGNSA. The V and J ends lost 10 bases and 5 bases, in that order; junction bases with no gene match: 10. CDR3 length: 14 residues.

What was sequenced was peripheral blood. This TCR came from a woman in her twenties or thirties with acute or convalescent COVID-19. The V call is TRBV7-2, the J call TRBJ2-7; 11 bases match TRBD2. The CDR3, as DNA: TGTGCCACTTTGTATAGCGGGAGGGCCGACGAGCAGTACTTC. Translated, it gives CATLYSGRADEQYF.